The entry that follows covers one T cell receptor (beta chain) sequence. The antigen this receptor binds is unknown. A read error may produce the germline difference seen at one junction end. The donors were roughly 39 Caucasian individuals from Russia, aged roughly 6 to 90 years, who were systemically healthy. Each donor gave around 9.8 milliliters of peripheral blood, collected into EDTA-treated Vacutainer tubes. Ficoll-Paque density-gradient centrifugation was used to isolate PBMCs, with at least 7 million per sample. Total RNA, at least 6 micrograms per sample, was extracted from PBMCs with Trizol reagent. Naive CD45RAhigh/CD27high T cell percentages were measured by flow cytometry on a PBMC aliquot from every donor. This sample was included in a study of blood T cells in healthy people across ages (dated by TCRdb to the mid-2010s). General notes on the study: Template switching captured roughly one uniquely barcoded TCR beta cDNA molecule per two T cells in model experiments. Age-related changes in TCR beta repertoire diversity were measured in the study by deep sequencing normalized with unique cDNA molecular identifiers. The donors were divided into four age groups: young (average about 15 years), middle-aged (almost 40), aged (under 70) and long-lived (roughly 86). To avoid experimental bias, donors of different ages were distributed randomly across sequencing lanes. Using the same blood draw, the study looked at two additional independent replicas of 1 million unique cDNA reads for two donors, one aged 18 to 29 and the other aged 80 or older. Overall study outcomes, separate from this receptor: Estimates of total diversity from one million sequenced T cells were regarded as lower bounds and underestimates. Because donor CMV infection status was unknown, age-related changes in expanded clonotypes were potentially confounded. Because profiling used bulk unsorted PBMCs, naive and antigen-experienced compartments could not be compared conclusively. Observed TCR beta diversity per million T cells fell roughly linearly with age, and a significant reduction was already apparent by age around 36. Compared with the aged group, the long-lived group had more naive CD4+ T cells, fewer expanded clones and increased TCR diversity, suggesting age selection. There was a strong correlation between observed TCR beta diversity and the percentage of naive T cells measured by flow cytometry.

Library creation used 5' RACE. Sequencer: Illumina HiSeq 2500. The second PCR ran for roughly 6 to 11 cycles and used a J-beta primer mix along with a sample-barcoded 5' primer. Each TCR beta cDNA molecule received a unique molecular identifier from a template-switch 5' adaptor carrying 12 random nucleotides. Each sample yielded at least 2.5 million CDR3-containing paired-end reads. First-strand cDNA was synthesized from all RNA with the Mint cDNA synthesis kit, primed by a TRBC-specific oligonucleotide. Following uracil-DNA glycosylase treatment, a first 18-cycle PCR with universal primers M1SS and BC2_uni_R was performed on all cDNA. From the authors' description of their analysis: For normalization, 1 million high-quality reads, each with a distinct molecular identifier, were randomly selected from each sample. Reads with shared molecular identifiers were discarded instead of being binned into consensus sequences. MiTCR, with a Q25 quality threshold and the strictest error-elimination algorithm, was used for CDR3 identification, clonotype clustering and error correction. Lower-bound total TCR beta diversity was estimated with a nonparametric unseen species model using Euler transformation. In-frame beta chains were kept once TCRdb had trimmed the public reads at Q25 with fastp and called clones with MiXCR. A single entry per CDR3 protein holds the most common genes and DNA from its merged rows. The V and J calls reflect TCRdb's pipeline rather than the authors' work. The sample table contains just over 800,000 distinct CDR3 sequences; only one count was recorded for 60% to 80% of them. Jointly, the top ten make up approximately 30% of the sample.

The CDR3 covers 16 residues, taking in both the cysteine and the phenylalanine. The kept DNA is CDR3 alone, 48 bases in frame from the first base. As encoded in the germline V gene (reference sequence), CDR1 is MNHEY while CDR2 is SMNVEV. Sequenced input: blood. Recombination joined TRBV27 with TRBJ2-4, with TRBD2 matching 9 junction bases. The clonotype comes from a young man in good health. The CDR3: CASSGQRGVAKNIRYF. Read as DNA, the sequence is TGTGCCAGCAGTGGTCAGCGGGGGGTAGCCAAAAACATTCGGTACTTC.